Detailed here is one TCR beta chain. Its antigen is still unknown. V shed 2 bases, J shed 3 bases, and the junction held 10 bases outside the gene matches. The germline V gene has CDR1 SGHRS and CDR2 YFSETQ. The CDR3 covers 16 residues. The data derive from a study of blood T cells in healthy people across ages. Then a second PCR, running about 6 to 11 cycles, was carried out with a sample-barcoded 5' primer and a J-beta primer mix. TCRdb processed the 5' RACE reads anew with MiXCR; each CDR3 protein has one entry. The sample carries about 780,000 distinct CDR3 sequences, around 45% recorded once. Overall study findings and caveats: Investigators viewed diversity estimates from one million T cells as underestimates, the study reported. Relative to aged donors, long-lived donors carried more naive CD4+ cells and displayed higher diversity.

This clonotype was obtained from a man older than 75 in good health. This chain links TRBV5-1 with TRBJ2-5, with 7 nucleotides matching TRBD2. Sequences were obtained from blood. CDR3 loop: CASSFAMTSKEETQYF. CDR3 DNA sequence: TGCGCCAGCAGCTTTGCTATGACTAGCAAGGAAGAGACCCAGTACTTC.